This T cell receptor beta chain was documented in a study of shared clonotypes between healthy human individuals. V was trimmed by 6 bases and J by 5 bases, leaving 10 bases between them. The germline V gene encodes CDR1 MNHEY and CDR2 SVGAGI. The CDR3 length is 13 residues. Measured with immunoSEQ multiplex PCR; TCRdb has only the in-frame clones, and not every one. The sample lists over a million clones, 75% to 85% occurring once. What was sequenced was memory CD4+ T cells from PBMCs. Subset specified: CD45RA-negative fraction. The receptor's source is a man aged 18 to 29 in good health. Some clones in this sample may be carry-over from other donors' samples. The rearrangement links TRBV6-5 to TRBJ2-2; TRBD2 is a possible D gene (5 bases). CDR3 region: CASRDWGTGELFF. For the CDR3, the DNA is TGTGCCAGCAGGGACTGGGGAACCGGGGAGCTGTTTTTT.